The following is a T cell receptor (beta chain) sequence with its context. The antigen is undetermined. The ends were cut back, 6 bases at V and 4 bases at J, with 9 bases in the middle. CDR1 is SNHLY, CDR2 FYNNEI, per germline. The CDR3 covers 12 residues. The repertoire was sequenced with immunoSEQ multiplex PCR; TCRdb's copy has only in-frame clones and lacks some. Here the sample spans about 520,000 clones, approximately 94% being singletons. The data were taken from a study of shared clonotypes between healthy human individuals. Points from the study as a whole: Non-shared clonotypes were found to have lower generation probabilities than the clonotypes that were shared by all four of the sorted-subset donors. For sorted subsets, rarefaction showed incomplete sequencing despite large depth.

The rearrangement uses TRBV2 and TRBJ1-1; the D gene is possibly TRBD1 (6 bases). This clonotype originated in a woman in her twenties or thirties in good health. Specimen: naive CD4+ T cells sorted from blood. The subset here: CD45RA+ positively selected. The CDR3 DNA sequence: TGTGCCAGCAGAACAGGGTCCACTGAAGCTTTCTTT. As protein: CASRTGSTEAFF. Complete variable domain (other parts from reference TRBV2 and TRBJ1-1): EPEVTQTPSHQVTQMGQEVILRCVPISNHLYFYWYRQILGQKVEFLVSFYNNEISEKSEIFDDQFSVERPDGSNFTLKIRSTKLEDSAMYFCASRTGSTEAFFGQGTRLTVV.